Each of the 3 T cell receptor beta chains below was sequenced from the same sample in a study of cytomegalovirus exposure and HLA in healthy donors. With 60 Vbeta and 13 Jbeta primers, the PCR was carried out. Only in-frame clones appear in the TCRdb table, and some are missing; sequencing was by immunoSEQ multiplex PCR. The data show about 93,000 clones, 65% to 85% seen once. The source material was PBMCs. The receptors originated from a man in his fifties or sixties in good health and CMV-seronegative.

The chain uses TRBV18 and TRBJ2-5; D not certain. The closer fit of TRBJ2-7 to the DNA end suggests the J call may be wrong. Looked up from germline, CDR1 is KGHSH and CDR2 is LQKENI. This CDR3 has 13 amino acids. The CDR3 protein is CASSPPGFYEQYF. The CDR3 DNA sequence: TGTGCCAGCTCACCACCCGGGTTTTACGAGCAGTACTTC.

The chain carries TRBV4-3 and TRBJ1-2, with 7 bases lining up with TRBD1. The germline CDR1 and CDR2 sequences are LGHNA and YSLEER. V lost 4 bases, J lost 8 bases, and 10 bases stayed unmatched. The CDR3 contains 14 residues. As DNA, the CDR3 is TGCGCCAGCAGCCTTGACAGGGTTAAGTCGGGCTACACCTTC. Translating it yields CASSLDRVKSGYTF.

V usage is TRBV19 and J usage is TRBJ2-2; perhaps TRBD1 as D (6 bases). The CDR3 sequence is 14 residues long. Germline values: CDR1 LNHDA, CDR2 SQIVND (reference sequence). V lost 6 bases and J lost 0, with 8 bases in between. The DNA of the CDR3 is TGTGCCAGTAGGGACAGCTCGAACACCGGGGAGCTGTTTTTT. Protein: CASRDSSNTGELFF.